This TCR beta chain was observed in a study of blood T cell repertoires in COVID-19. Study-level information: The samples span acute and convalescent COVID-19 from the United States, Italy and Spain. In each case, the material was cDNA or gDNA derived from T cells, B-cell-depleted T cells, or PBMCs.

The authors' processing: The authors estimated nucleated cell counts from reference gene primer amplification. Here immunoSEQ multiplex PCR was the method, and the copy in TCRdb shows in-frame clones only, minus some. That table supplies the V and J calls and clone size; D and trimming were determined from the DNA. In the table there are about 210,000 clones, about 86% of which are singletons. CDR1 and CDR2 (germline): MNHEY, SMNVEV (reference sequence). Losses at the gene ends were 4 bases for V and 3 bases for J; bases not matched to a gene: 5. There are 17 residues in the CDR3. What was sequenced was peripheral blood. The clonotype originates from a man between 18 and 29 years old with active or convalescent COVID-19. This chain uses TRBV27 with TRBJ2-1, with 14 positions matching TRBD2. Here the CDR3 reads CASSSRLAGGIYNEQFF. CDR3 in DNA: TGTGCCAGCAGTTCGCGACTAGCGGGAGGGATCTACAATGAGCAGTTCTTC.